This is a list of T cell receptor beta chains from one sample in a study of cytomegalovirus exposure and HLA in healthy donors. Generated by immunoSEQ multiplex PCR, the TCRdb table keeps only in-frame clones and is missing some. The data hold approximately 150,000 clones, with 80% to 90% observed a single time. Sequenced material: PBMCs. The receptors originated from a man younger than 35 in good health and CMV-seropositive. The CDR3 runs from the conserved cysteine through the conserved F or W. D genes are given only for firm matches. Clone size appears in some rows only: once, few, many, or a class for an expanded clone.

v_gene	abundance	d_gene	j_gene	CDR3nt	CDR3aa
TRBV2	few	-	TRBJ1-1	TGTGCCAGTGGAGATGGAGGGAACACTGAAGCTTTCTTT	CASGDGGNTEAFF
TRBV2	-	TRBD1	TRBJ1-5	TGTGCCAGCCTGCAGGGGACAGGGGGAAGACAGCCCCAGCATTTT	CASLQGTGGRQPQHF
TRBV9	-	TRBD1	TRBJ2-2	TGTGCCAGCAGCGTTGACAGGGGATGGGACACCGGGGAGCTGTTTTTT	CASSVDRGWDTGELFF
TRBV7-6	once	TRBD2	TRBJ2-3	TGTGCCAGCAGCCCGGTCGGTAGCGGGAGGTCCCGCACAGATACGCAGTATTTT	CASSPVGSGRSRTDTQYF
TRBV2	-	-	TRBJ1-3	TGTGCCAGCAGCGCTCTCCCACGGACGGGAGGAAACACCATATATTTT	CASSALPRTGGNTIYF
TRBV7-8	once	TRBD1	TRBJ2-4	TGTGCCAGCAGCACAGGGGGCGAAACCAAAAACATTCAGTACTTC	CASSTGGETKNIQYF
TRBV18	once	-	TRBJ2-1	TGTGCCAGTTCCCTTCAGGGTAATGTCAATGAGCAGTTCTTC	CASSLQGNVNEQFF
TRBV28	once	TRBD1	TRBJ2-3	TGTGCCAGCAGACGACCCGGGACAGGGAATACAGATACGCAGTATTTT	CASRRPGTGNTDTQYF
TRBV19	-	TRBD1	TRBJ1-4	TGTGCCAGTAGTATAGGGGGGACAGGGAGGGAAAAACTGTTTTTT	CASSIGGTGREKLFF
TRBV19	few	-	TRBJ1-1	TGTGCCAGCCGAGGTAGGGGGTACACTGAAGCTTTCTTT	CASRGRGYTEAFF
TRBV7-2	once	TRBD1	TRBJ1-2	TGTGCCAGCAGCCGCAGACAGGGAGCATCTTATGGCTACACCTTC	CASSRRQGASYGYTF
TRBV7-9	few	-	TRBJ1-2	TGTGCCAGCAGCTTAGGGACATATGTCGATGGCTACACCTTC	CASSLGTYVDGYTF
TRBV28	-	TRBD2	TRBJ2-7	TGTGCCAGCAGGTCTACCGGGACTAGCGGATACTTC	CASRSTGTSGYF
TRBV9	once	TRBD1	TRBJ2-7	TGTGCCAGCAGCGTAGGACAGGGGGCCAACTACGAGCAGTACTTC	CASSVGQGANYEQYF
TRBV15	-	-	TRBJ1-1	TGTGCCACCAGCAGAGAAGGAGGTAACACTGAAGCTTTCTTT	CATSREGGNTEAFF
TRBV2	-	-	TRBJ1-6	TGTGCCAGCAAATTAGCTAGGTCACCCCTCCACTTT	CASKLARSPLHF
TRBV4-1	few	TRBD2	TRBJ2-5	TGCGCCAGCAGCCAAGATCCAGCGGGGGGAGAGACCCAGTACTTC	CASSQDPAGGETQYF
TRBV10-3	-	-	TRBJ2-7	TGTGCCATCAGTGACCATACAGGGTCCTACGAGCAGTACTTC	CAISDHTGSYEQYF
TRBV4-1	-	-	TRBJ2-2	TGCGCCAGCAGCCAAGGGCTACAGGAGACCGGGGAGCTGTTTTTT	CASSQGLQETGELFF
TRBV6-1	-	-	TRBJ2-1	TGTTCAACTCGCGGGATTCTCTACAATGAGCAGTTCTTC	CSTRGILYNEQFF
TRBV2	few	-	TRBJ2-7	TGTGCCAGCAGCGCGGACTCGGCGAAGCAGTACTTC	CASSADSAKQYF
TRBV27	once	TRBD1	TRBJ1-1	TGTGCCAGCAGGACAGGGGGAAGGACGGCTTTCTTT	CASRTGGRTAFF
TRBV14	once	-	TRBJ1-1	TGTGCCAGCAGCCCCCAGGGGAAGTCTGAAGCTTTCTTT	CASSPQGKSEAFF
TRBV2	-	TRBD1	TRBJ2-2	TGTGCCAGCAGTGGGACAGGGTGGGCCGGGGAGCTGTTTTTT	CASSGTGWAGELFF
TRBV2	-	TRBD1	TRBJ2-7	TGTGCCAGCAGTCAGGGACAGTACACTTACGAGCAGTACTTC	CASSQGQYTYEQYF
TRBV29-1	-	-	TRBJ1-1	TGCAGCGCGCGGAGGGTTGGGGACGCTGAAGCTTTCTTT	CSARRVGDAEAFF